The clone carrying this T cell receptor beta chain was counted at least ten times. Antigen: not known. This entry is derived from a study of regulatory T cells in long-lasting Graves disease. With 5 bases clipped from V and 5 bases from J, the junction kept 5 bases outside the gene matches. CDR3 length: 14 residues. From germline, CDR1 is SNHLY and CDR2 FYNNEI. Researchers made TCR beta libraries by using iRepertoire HTBI primers and running Arm-PCR on CDR3 regions. Original processing methods: Identification yielded 60 or so TRBV and 14 TRBJ segments across samples. TCRdb fed the multiplex PCR reads into MiXCR, producing one record per CDR3 protein. Here the V and J calls rest on TCRdb's processing, not on the authors' analysis. This table holds roughly 300,000 distinct CDR3 sequences, around a fifth found once. General study findings and limits: Persistent disease was associated with favored TRBV28 usage and with favored use of TRBJ1-2 and TRBJ2-5.

Specified time point: persistent/refractory GD, antithyroid drugs over 5 years with positive TRAb. From RNA extracted from PBMCs, the TCR library was made. Guidelines of the American Thyroid Association were used to diagnose Graves' disease. The authors drew approximately 9 milliliters of peripheral blood into EDTA tubes. The TCR originated in a female donor with Graves disease. This sequence joins TRBV2 and TRBJ1-2, with TRBD1 matching 10 bases. Material: peripheral blood mononuclear cells (PBMCs), obtained when the disease was refractory, from a patient treated with antithyroid drugs. CDR3 DNA: TGTGCCAGCAGTCGACAGGGGGCGGGTTATGGCTACACCTTC. It specifies CASSRQGAGYGYTF.